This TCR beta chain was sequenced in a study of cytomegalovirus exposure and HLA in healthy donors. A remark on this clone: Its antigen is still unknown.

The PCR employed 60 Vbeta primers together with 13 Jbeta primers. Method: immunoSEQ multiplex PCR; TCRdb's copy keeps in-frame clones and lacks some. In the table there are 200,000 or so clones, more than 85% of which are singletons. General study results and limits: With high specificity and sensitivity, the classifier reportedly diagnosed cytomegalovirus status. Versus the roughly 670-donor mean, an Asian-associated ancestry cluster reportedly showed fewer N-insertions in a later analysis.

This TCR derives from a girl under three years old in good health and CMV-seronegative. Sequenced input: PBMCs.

In nucleotides, the CDR3 is TGTGCCAGCAGCCAAGAGACGATAGGGACAGTAGAGACCCAGTACTTC. Residues: CASSQETIGTVETQYF. The V and J genes are TRBV4-2 and TRBJ2-5, with 7 bases that match TRBD1. Germline CDR1 and CDR2: LGHNA and YNFKEQ. V lost 0 bases, J lost 4 bases, and 8 bases stayed unmatched. The CDR3 spans 16 residues.